What follows is one TCR beta chain and its context. Its specificity is not known. The sample originates from a study of T cell repertoires in cytomegalovirus infection. The overall study: Recently described HLA-C-restricted plus well-studied HLA-B-restricted CMV epitopes were used. Both a matching HLA type and CMV infection were indicated by public TCR beta signatures. Study-level points and caveats: In two of eight donors, the top clonotype was HLA-C-restricted CMV-specific. Carriage of CMV together with the relevant HLA was identifiable through cumulative public TCR beta family frequency.

The CDR3 totals 19 residues. V was clipped by 3 bases and J by 0 bases; unmatched bases: 13. Germline V CDR1 and CDR2: SGHKS, YYEKEE (reference sequence). Via MiXCR, TCRdb re-called the reads, giving one row per CDR3 protein. The sample lists under 500,000 distinct CDR3 sequences, about two fifths occurring once. The sequence came from a human donor in good health (CMV status not recorded). Some clones in this sample may be carry-over from other donors' samples. The chain links TRBV5-5 to TRBJ2-2; 8 nucleotides line up with TRBD2. The sample consisted of cultured PBMCs, taken from culture after CMV antigen stimulation. This CDR3 reads CASSSQPPTSGPNTGELFF. The CDR3 DNA is TGTGCCAGCAGCTCGCAACCACCAACTAGCGGACCGAACACCGGGGAGCTGTTTTTT.